This T cell receptor beta chain came from a study of T cells in Graves' hyperthyroidism and ophthalmopathy. General study results and limits: Most thyroid clonotypes with frequency above 0.001 were detected in blood.

TCR beta CDR3 regions were amplified from RNA. The HTBI primer set was used in a first-round RT-PCR of the TCR CDR3. Using its own MiXCR run on the multiplex PCR reads, TCRdb lists one record per CDR3 protein. The data show some 600,000 distinct CDR3 sequences, 11% to 15% seen once. Per germline, CDR1 SGHKS and CDR2 YYEKEE (reference sequence). This CDR3 contains 14 residues. The V end lost 4 bases, the J end lost 1 base, and 9 bases lay between the germline ends. The sample holds many counts of this clonotype. Its specificity is unknown. Sequences were obtained from blood. The chain employs TRBV5-5 and TRBJ2-1, with a tentative D call TRBD2 (5 bases). This clonotype originated in a woman aged 25 to 39 with Graves' hyperthyroidism that later progressed to Graves' ophthalmopathy. This chain's CDR3 is CASSPRESYNEQFF. The DNA of the CDR3 is TGTGCCAGCAGCCCCCGGGAATCCTACAATGAGCAGTTCTTC.